These 11 T cell receptor beta chains were sequenced from one sample in a study of T cells in Graves' hyperthyroidism and ophthalmopathy. Researchers took RNA transcripts and amplified the TCR beta CDR3 regions from them. First-round RT-PCR targeting the TCR CDR3 was performed with the HTBI primer set. TCRdb passed the multiplex PCR reads through MiXCR, listing each CDR3 protein once. The sample consists of some 550,000 distinct CDR3 sequences, more than 20% of them appearing once. Sequencing was carried out using blood. Receptor source: a man between 18 and 35 years old with Graves' hyperthyroidism.

This clonotype was observed a handful of times. The V call is TRBV11-2, the J call TRBJ2-3; D is unclear. The germline V gene encodes CDR1 SGHAT and CDR2 FQNNGV. V shed 0 bases and J shed 7 bases, with 8 bases lying between them. The CDR3 extends over 13 amino acids. The CDR3 sequence: CASSLDLQNTQYF. The CDR3 DNA is TGTGCCAGCAGCTTAGATCTACAAAATACGCAGTATTTT.

This clonotype was seen repeatedly, ten times or more. The chain is built from TRBV20-1 and TRBJ1-1, with TRBD1 as a possible D gene (5 bases). V lost 4 bases to trimming and J lost 2 bases, with 11 bases between them. The CDR3 has 13 residues. Germline V gene sequence: CDR1 DFQATT, CDR2 SNEGSKA (reference sequence). CDR3 sequence (DNA): TGCAGTGCTATCGCCGGGGGTAACACTGAAGCTTTCTTT. This sequence encodes CSAIAGGNTEAFF.

This clonotype has a count of ten or more. The J gene is TRBJ1-1, the V gene TRBV2; D not certain. This CDR3 contains 12 residues. Looked up from germline, CDR1 is SNHLY and CDR2 is FYNNEI. V lost 6 bases, J lost 1 base, and 6 bases lay in between. CDR3 bases: TGTGCCAGCAGCAAAACGAACACTGAAGCTTTCTTT. Residues: CASSKTNTEAFF.

This chain connects TRBV12-3 or TRBV12-4 to TRBJ2-2; perhaps TRBD2 as D (7 bases). V lost 5 bases to trimming and J lost 5 bases, with 18 bases between them. CDR3 length equals 16 residues. CDR3 DNA sequence: TGTGCCAGCAGTCCTTTGGGGGGGCTGGAGACCGGGGAGCTGTTTTTT. This encodes CASSPLGGLETGELFF.

This clonotype was detected ten times or more. The V and J genes are TRBV20-1 and TRBJ2-7; a possible D gene is TRBD1 (5 bases). CDR1 and CDR2 (germline): DFQATT, SNEGSKA (reference sequence). V dropped 5 bases and J dropped 0 bases, with 17 bases sitting between them. The CDR3 has 15 residues. The CDR3 DNA follows: TGCAGTGCTTCCTTTCCGAGACAGAGCTCCTACGAGCAGTACTTC. This translates into CSASFPRQSSYEQYF.

This clonotype showed up many times. The chain joins TRBV28 to TRBJ2-2, with D tentatively TRBD2 (5 bases). Germline V gene data show CDR1 as MDHEN and CDR2 as SYDVKM. The CDR3 contains 14 residues. The V gene lost 7 bases and the J gene lost 4 bases, with 13 bases spanning the gap. DNA of the CDR3: TGTGCCAGCAACGTATTAGCGACCACCGGGGAGCTGTTTTTT. It codes for CASNVLATTGELFF.

This clonotype was seen at least ten times. For the CDR3, the DNA is TGCAGTGCTAGCGGCAGGGGGCGGATAGCCTATGGCTACACCTTC. Translated, it gives CSASGRGRIAYGYTF. The chain couples TRBV20-1 to TRBJ1-2; 8 bases agree with TRBD1. The CDR3 spans 15 residues. The J segment lost 4 bases and the V segment lost 3 bases, leaving 10 bases of the junction unmatched. Germline V lookup: CDR1 DFQATT, CDR2 SNEGSKA (reference sequence).

This clonotype has ten or more counts. This chain connects TRBV6-5 to TRBJ2-5; 8 bases line up with TRBD1. CDR3 length: 13 residues. V was clipped by 6 bases and J by 5 bases; unmatched bases: 5. Germline V CDR1 and CDR2: MNHEY, SVGAGI. DNA for the CDR3: TGTGCCAGCAGCCTGACAGGGGCGGAGACCCAGTACTTC. Translating gives CASSLTGAETQYF.

This chain links TRBV12-5 with TRBJ2-7, with no clear D. With 6 bases removed from V and 6 bases from J, the gap between germline ends came to 12 bases. This CDR3 region has 12 residues. Germline V gene data show CDR1 as LGHNT and CDR2 as FRNRAP. The CDR3 nucleotides are TGTGCTAGTGGCCCTCTCCTGGGCGAGCAGTACTTC. This codes for CASGPLLGEQYF.

The sample holds many counts of this clonotype. The chain joins TRBV6-5 to TRBJ1-2; D is perhaps TRBD1 (6 bases). CDR1 and CDR2 from the germline V gene are MNHEY and SVGAGI. Trimming removed 3 bases at V and 4 bases at J, with 15 bases between. The CDR3 has 15 residues. CDR3 sequence reads: CASSYSTGPSYGYTF. The CDR3 DNA follows: TGTGCCAGCAGTTATTCGACAGGTCCTTCCTATGGCTACACCTTC.

There are many counts of this clonotype. The chain recombines TRBV7-2 with TRBJ1-2; D possibly corresponds to TRBD1 (6 bases). V was clipped by 4 bases and J by 4 bases, with 16 bases between them. The CDR3 is 15 amino acids. Germline V gene data show CDR1 as SGHTA and CDR2 as FQGNSA. The CDR3 sequence: CASSSGGGAGYGYTF. The CDR3 coding sequence is TGTGCCAGCAGCTCGGGGGGGGGCGCCGGCTATGGCTACACCTTC.